The 21 T cell receptor beta chains listed next were all sequenced from one sample in a study of post-analysis software for immune sequencing data. Overall study results and limits: There were five or six TRBV segments more frequent in patients than controls, and TRBV5-6, TRBV5-1 and TRBV20-1 were among them.

TCR beta libraries were prepared from cDNA with unique molecular identifiers. TCRdb analysed the PCR reads with MiXCR anew, one entry per CDR3 protein. This table holds 750,000 to 950,000 distinct CDR3 sequences, about half found once. Their cognate antigens are unknown. The sample comprised blood. The receptors originated from a girl aged 5-17 years with multiple sclerosis.

This clonotype was observed a few times. The V gene is TRBV7-9, the J gene TRBJ2-7; 9 bases are shared with TRBD1. Per the germline V gene, CDR1 is SEHNR and CDR2 is FQNEAQ (reference sequence). The V segment lost 11 bases and the J segment 5 bases; nucleotides outside the gene matches: 13. This CDR3 has 14 residues. Written as DNA, the CDR3 is TGTGCCGGGGGTTCGGACAGGGGACCCCACGAGCAGTACTTC. Protein: CAGGSDRGPHEQYF.

The rearrangement links TRBV20-1 to TRBJ2-5, with TRBD2 identical over 10 bases. Trimming took 1 base from V and 0 from J; bases not matched to a gene: 2. The CDR3 loop spans 15 amino acids. In germline, CDR1 is DFQATT, CDR2 SNEGSKA (reference sequence). CDR3 DNA: TGCAGTGCTAGAGTGAGCGGGAGGGACCAAGAGACCCAGTACTTC. This codes for CSARVSGRDQETQYF.

In its sample, this clonotype was seen a few times. This sequence joins TRBV27 and TRBJ2-7, with no clear D. The CDR3 covers 12 residues. V dropped 5 bases and J dropped 6 bases, with 11 bases sitting between them. Germline-derived CDR1 and CDR2 are MNHEY and SMNVEV (reference sequence). The CDR3 protein is CASSADNLEQYF. Here the CDR3 DNA reads TGTGCCAGCAGTGCTGACAATCTCGAGCAGTACTTC.

This clonotype was detected a few times. V and J are TRBV14 and TRBJ2-6; D uncertain. V was trimmed by 0 bases and J by 2 bases, leaving 2 bases between them. This CDR3 is built from 14 residues. Per the germline V gene, CDR1 is SGHDN and CDR2 is FVKESK. CDR3 amino acids: CASSQDPGANVLTF. Here the CDR3 DNA reads TGTGCCAGCAGCCAAGATCCTGGGGCCAACGTCCTGACTTTC. The whole variable domain, filled in from reference TRBV14 and TRBJ2-6, reads EAGVTQFPSHSVIEKGQTVTLRCDPISGHDNLYWYRRVMGKEIKFLLHFVKESKQDESGMPNNRFLAERTGGTYSTLKVQPAELEDSGVYFCASSQDPGANVLTFGAGSRLTVL.

The rearrangement links TRBV7-2 to TRBJ2-3, with D possibly being TRBD2 (6 bases). The ends were cut back, 7 bases at V and 7 bases at J, with 24 bases in the middle. The CDR3 extends over 16 amino acids. Germline values: CDR1 SGHTA, CDR2 FQGNSA. The CDR3 is CASITEGGIGTYTQYF. The CDR3 DNA sequence: TGTGCCAGCATCACCGAGGGCGGGATAGGCACGTATACGCAGTATTTT.

The chain employs TRBV20-1 and TRBJ2-5; D may be TRBD1 (5 bases). This CDR3 contains 12 residues. The germline V and J ends were trimmed by 8 bases and 4 bases, with 14 bases remaining between them. Germline-derived CDR1 and CDR2 are DFQATT and SNEGSKA (reference sequence). The CDR3 loop is CSTTRVGETQYF. The DNA of the CDR3 is TGCAGTACTACCAGGGTCGGAGAGACCCAGTACTTC.

This clonotype showed up just a few times. This rearrangement joins TRBV7-2 to TRBJ2-7; 9 nucleotides align to TRBD1. The junction had 7 bases not matched to a gene; V was cut back by 1 base and J by 0 bases. Germline CDR1 and CDR2: SGHTA and FQGNSA. The CDR3 spans 17 residues. CDR3 DNA: TGTGCCAGCAGCTTAGTACTACAGGGACAGGGCTCCTACGAGCAGTACTTC. Residues: CASSLVLQGQGSYEQYF.

This clonotype was observed a few times. The chain employs TRBV29-1 and TRBJ2-1; a possible D gene is TRBD1 (6 bases). The ends were cut back, 4 bases at V and 9 bases at J, with 10 bases in the middle. CDR1 SQVTM and CDR2 ANQGSEA come from the germline V gene. This CDR3 contains 11 residues. The DNA for the CDR3 is TGCAGCGTTGGGACAGTCGGTGAGCAGTTCTTC. Translated, it gives CSVGTVGEQFF.

This rearrangement joins TRBV4-2 to TRBJ2-7, with TRBD2 identical over 13 bases. The CDR3 has 18 residues. After removal of 3 bases from V and 2 bases from J, the junction contained 10 bases not matched to a gene. Germline V gene sequence: CDR1 LGHNA, CDR2 YNFKEQ. CDR3 loop: CASSQATSGRTTAYEQYF. DNA for the CDR3: TGTGCCAGCAGCCAGGCGACTAGCGGGAGGACGACTGCCTACGAGCAGTACTTC.

This clonotype was observed a few times. The CDR3 protein is CASSLMGPVPNYGYTF. The CDR3 nucleotides are TGTGCCAGCAGCTTAATGGGGCCCGTACCTAACTATGGCTACACCTTC. V gene TRBV7-2 combines with J gene TRBJ1-2; a possible D gene is TRBD1 (5 bases). Per germline, CDR1 SGHTA and CDR2 FQGNSA. The CDR3 covers 16 residues. V was clipped by 2 bases and J by 0 bases, with 13 bases between them.

The genes are TRBV9 and TRBJ2-7; 9 bases are a match to TRBD2. V dropped 3 bases and J dropped 6; count of bases not matched to a gene: 16. Germline V gene lookup returns CDR1 SGDLS and CDR2 YYNGEE. The CDR3 consists of 17 residues. Here the CDR3 DNA reads TGTGCCAGCAGCGACCCCTTGGCGGGAGGGGGATCTCGCGAGCAGTACTTC. This sequence encodes CASSDPLAGGGSREQYF.

This clonotype showed up just a few times. V and J are TRBV12-3 or TRBV12-4 and TRBJ2-3; TRBD2 matches 13 bases. The CDR3 is made up of 15 amino acids. V gave up 5 bases and J gave up 7 bases; unmatched junction bases: 6. The CDR3 spells CASSPGLAGAYTQYF. DNA of the CDR3: TGTGCCAGCAGTCCCGGACTAGCGGGAGCATATACGCAGTATTTT.

To note about this clonotype: This could be a read error, since a much larger clone is one nucleotide away. The J gene is TRBJ2-7, the V gene TRBV6-6, with TRBD2 matching 7 bases. J was trimmed by 2 bases and V by 2 bases; bases with no gene match: 3. This CDR3 comprises 14 residues. Germline V lookup: CDR1 MNHNY, CDR2 SVGAGI (reference sequence). CDR3 DNA: TGTGCCAGCAGTTACAGAGGGAGGGCCTACGAGCAGTACTTC. Its translation: CASSYRGRAYEQYF.

The chain uses TRBV20-1 and TRBJ1-2; tentative D call: TRBD1 (5 bases). Deletions cut 3 bases from V and 7 bases from J, with 9 bases between. The CDR3 spans 11 residues. The V gene's germline CDR1 is DFQATT and CDR2 SNEGSKA (reference sequence). DNA of the CDR3: TGCAGTGCTAGGGGAGACAGTGGCTACACCTTC. It encodes CSARGDSGYTF.

This chain connects TRBV9 to TRBJ2-1; 7 nucleotides match TRBD2. Per germline, CDR1 SGDLS and CDR2 YYNGEE. The V gene end was trimmed by 3 bases and the J gene end by 12 bases; junction bases not matched to a gene: 6. There are 12 residues in the CDR3. The DNA for the CDR3 is TGTGCCAGCAGCGCAGCGGGGTCCCTGCAGTTCTTC. It is translated as CASSAAGSLQFF.

The genes are TRBV6-4 and TRBJ2-3; TRBD2 is a possible D gene (6 bases). This CDR3 spans 15 amino acids. Germline CDR1 and CDR2: MRHNA and SNTAGT. The V end lost 0 bases, the J end lost 3 bases, and 10 bases lay between the germline ends. The CDR3 spells CASSDSRGGTDTQYF. CDR3 sequence (DNA): TGTGCCAGCAGTGACTCGAGGGGAGGAACAGATACGCAGTATTTT.

This sequence joins TRBV9 and TRBJ2-7; 7 bases fit TRBD2. Per the germline V gene, CDR1 is SGDLS and CDR2 is YYNGEE. V dropped 0 bases and J dropped 0; count of bases not matched to a gene: 6. The CDR3 is 16 amino acids. The CDR3 protein is CASSVGGTSDSYEQYF. The DNA for the CDR3 is TGTGCCAGCAGCGTAGGTGGTACTAGCGACTCCTACGAGCAGTACTTC.

The rearrangement uses TRBV7-2 and TRBJ1-5; 9 nucleotides match TRBD1. J was trimmed by 1 base and V by 5 bases; bases with no gene match: 6. The CDR3 has 16 amino acids. CDR1 is SGHTA and CDR2 is FQGNSA in the germline V gene. The CDR3 region has the DNA TGTGCCAGCAGCCCACATGACAGGGGGAGCAATCAGCCCCAGCATTTT. Encoded protein: CASSPHDRGSNQPQHF.

The V gene is TRBV7-6, the J gene TRBJ2-5; possible D gene TRBD1, 6 bases. V was pared by 3 bases and J by 3 bases, with 20 bases between. There are 17 residues in the CDR3. Germline V gives CDR1 SGHVS, CDR2 FNYEAQ. The CDR3 region is CASSFDRTATFEETQYF. The CDR3, as DNA: TGTGCCAGCAGCTTCGACCGGACAGCAACCTTCGAAGAGACCCAGTACTTC.

This clonotype was detected only a few times. This sequence joins TRBV29-1 and TRBJ2-3; the match to TRBD2 covers 8 bases. The junction had 5 bases not matched to a gene; V was cut back by 8 bases and J by 1 base. This CDR3 has 13 amino acids. Germline loops: CDR1 SQVTM, CDR2 ANQGSEA. CDR3 protein: CSHGGVGTDTQYF. The CDR3 nucleotides read TGCAGCCACGGGGGGGTTGGCACAGATACGCAGTATTTT.

The CDR3 loop is CASSEVARPGTRAYEQYF. The CDR3 DNA follows: TGTGCCAGCAGTGAGGTCGCTCGACCCGGGACTAGAGCCTACGAGCAGTACTTC. The genes are TRBV6-1 and TRBJ2-4; 8 nucleotides agree with TRBD2. The tail of the sequence fits TRBJ2-7 better, so the J call may be wrong. CDR1 MNHNS and CDR2 SASEGT come from the germline V gene. This CDR3 has 18 amino acids.